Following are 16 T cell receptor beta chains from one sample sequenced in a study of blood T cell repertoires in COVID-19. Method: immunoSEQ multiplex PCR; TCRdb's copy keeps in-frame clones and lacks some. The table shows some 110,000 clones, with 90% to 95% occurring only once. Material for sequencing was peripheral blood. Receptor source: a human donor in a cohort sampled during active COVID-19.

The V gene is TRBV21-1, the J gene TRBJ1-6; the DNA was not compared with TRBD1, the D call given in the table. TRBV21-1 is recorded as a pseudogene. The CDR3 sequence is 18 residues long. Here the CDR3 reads CASITTDRRKGNNSPLHF. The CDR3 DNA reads TGTGCCAGCATTACAACGGACAGGAGAAAAGGGAATAATTCACCCCTCCACTTT.

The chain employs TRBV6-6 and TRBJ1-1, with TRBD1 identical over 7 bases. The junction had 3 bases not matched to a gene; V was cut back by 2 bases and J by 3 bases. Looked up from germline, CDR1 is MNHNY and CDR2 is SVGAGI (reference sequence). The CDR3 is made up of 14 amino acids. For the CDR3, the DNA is TGTGCCAGCAGTTACGCACAGGGGTACACTGAAGCTTTCTTT. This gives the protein CASSYAQGYTEAFF.

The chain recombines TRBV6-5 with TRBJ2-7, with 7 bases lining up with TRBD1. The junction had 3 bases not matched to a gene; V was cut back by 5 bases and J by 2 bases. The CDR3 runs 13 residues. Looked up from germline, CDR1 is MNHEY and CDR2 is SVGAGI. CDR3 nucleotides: TGTGCCAGCAGTCGGGACAGCGCCTACGAGCAGTACTTC. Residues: CASSRDSAYEQYF.

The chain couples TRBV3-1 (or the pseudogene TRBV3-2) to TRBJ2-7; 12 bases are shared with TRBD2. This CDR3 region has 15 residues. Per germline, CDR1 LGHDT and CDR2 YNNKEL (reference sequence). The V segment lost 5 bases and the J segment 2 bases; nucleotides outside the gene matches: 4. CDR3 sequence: CASSAGLAGTYEQYF. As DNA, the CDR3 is TGTGCCAGCAGCGCGGGACTAGCGGGCACCTACGAGCAGTACTTC.

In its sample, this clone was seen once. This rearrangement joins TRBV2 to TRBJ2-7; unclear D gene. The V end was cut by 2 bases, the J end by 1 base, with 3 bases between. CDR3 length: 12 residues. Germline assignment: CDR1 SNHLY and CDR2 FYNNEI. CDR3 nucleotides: TGTGCCAGCAGTGAAACATCCTACGAGCAGTACTTC. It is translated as CASSETSYEQYF.

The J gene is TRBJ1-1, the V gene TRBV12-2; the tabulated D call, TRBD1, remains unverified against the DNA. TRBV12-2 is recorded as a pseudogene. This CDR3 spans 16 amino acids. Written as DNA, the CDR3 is TGTGCAAGTCGCTCGCGTAACTCCGGGGACAGGGGGCCGGCTTTCTTT. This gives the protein CASRSRNSGDRGPAFF.

CDR3 loop: CAWMDKQGTDTQYF. The CDR3 DNA follows: TGTGCCTGGATGGACAAGCAAGGAACAGATACGCAGTATTTT. V gene TRBV30 combines with J gene TRBJ2-3; tentative D call: TRBD1 (5 bases). Germline CDR1 reads GTSNPN; CDR2 reads SVGIG (reference sequence). This CDR3 comprises 14 residues. Trimming stripped 4 bases from V and 3 bases from J, with 14 bases between.

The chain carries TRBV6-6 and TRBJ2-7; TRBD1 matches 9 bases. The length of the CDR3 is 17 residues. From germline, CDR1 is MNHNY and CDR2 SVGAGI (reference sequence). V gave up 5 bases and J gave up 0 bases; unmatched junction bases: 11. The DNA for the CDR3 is TGTGCCAGCAGTCCTAGACAGGGGGGATCCGCCTCCTACGAGCAGTACTTC. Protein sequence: CASSPRQGGSASYEQYF.

The CDR3: CASSLGPPQHF. The CDR3 DNA is TGTGCCAGCAGTCTTGGGCCTCCCCAGCATTTT. The chain has TRBV27 and TRBJ1-5; no firm D call. CDR3 length: 11 amino acids. V was cut by 5 bases and J by 10 bases, with 9 bases left in between. Germline loops: CDR1 MNHEY, CDR2 SMNVEV (reference sequence).

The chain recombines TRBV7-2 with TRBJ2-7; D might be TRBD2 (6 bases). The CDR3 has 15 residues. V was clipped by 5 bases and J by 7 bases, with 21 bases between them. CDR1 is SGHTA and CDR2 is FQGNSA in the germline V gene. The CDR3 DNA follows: TGTGCCAGCAGCCCCCCCCGACTAGGTTCGCAAGAGCAGTACTTC. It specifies CASSPPRLGSQEQYF.

As DNA, the CDR3 is TGTGCCAGCAGTTACTCGTATGCGGGTGGTGCGCCCAGTAGCTCCTACAATGAGCAGTTCTTC. It codes for CASSYSYAGGAPSSSYNEQFF. This rearrangement joins TRBV6-2 or TRBV6-3 to TRBJ2-1; D is possibly TRBD2 (5 bases). There are 21 residues in the CDR3. CDR1 is MNHEY and CDR2 is SVGEGT in the germline V gene. Trimming removed 0 bases from V and 0 bases from J, with 24 bases in between.

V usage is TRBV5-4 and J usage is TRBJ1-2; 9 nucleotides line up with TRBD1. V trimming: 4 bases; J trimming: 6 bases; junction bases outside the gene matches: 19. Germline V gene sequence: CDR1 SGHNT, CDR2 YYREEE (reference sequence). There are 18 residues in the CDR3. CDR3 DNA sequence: TGTGCCAGCAGCATTAATGCCGGGACAGGGATCGATCGGCATGGCTACACCTTC. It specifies CASSINAGTGIDRHGYTF. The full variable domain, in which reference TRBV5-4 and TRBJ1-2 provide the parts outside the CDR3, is ETGVTQSPTHLIKTRGQQVTLRCSSQSGHNTVSWYQQALGQGPQFIFQYYREEENGRGNFPPRFSGLQFPNYSSELNVNALELDDSALYLCASSINAGTGIDRHGYTFGSGTRLTVV.

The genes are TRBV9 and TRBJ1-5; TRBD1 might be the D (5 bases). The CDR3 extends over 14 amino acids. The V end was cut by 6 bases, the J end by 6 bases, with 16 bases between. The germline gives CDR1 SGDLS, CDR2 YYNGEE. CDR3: CASNRGGLGQPQHF. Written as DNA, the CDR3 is TGTGCCAGCAACCGGGGGGGACTGGGTCAGCCCCAGCATTTT.

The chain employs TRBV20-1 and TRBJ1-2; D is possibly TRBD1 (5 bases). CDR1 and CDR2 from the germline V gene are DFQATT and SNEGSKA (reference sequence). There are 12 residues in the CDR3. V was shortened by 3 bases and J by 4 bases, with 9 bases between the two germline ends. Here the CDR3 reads CSASGQGYGYTF. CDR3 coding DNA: TGCAGTGCTAGTGGGCAGGGCTATGGCTACACCTTC.

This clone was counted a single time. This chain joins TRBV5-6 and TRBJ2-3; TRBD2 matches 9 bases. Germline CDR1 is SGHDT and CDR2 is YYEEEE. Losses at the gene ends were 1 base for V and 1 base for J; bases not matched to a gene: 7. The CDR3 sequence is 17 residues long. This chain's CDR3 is CASSLISGGWGTDTQYF. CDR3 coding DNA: TGTGCCAGCAGCTTGATTAGCGGGGGCTGGGGCACAGATACGCAGTATTTT.

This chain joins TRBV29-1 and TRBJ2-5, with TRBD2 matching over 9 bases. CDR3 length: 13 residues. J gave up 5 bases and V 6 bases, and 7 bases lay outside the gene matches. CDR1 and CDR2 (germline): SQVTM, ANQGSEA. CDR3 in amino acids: CSVAGGPSETQYF. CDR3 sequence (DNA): TGCAGCGTCGCGGGGGGGCCTAGCGAGACCCAGTACTTC.